This T cell receptor beta chain was observed in a study of control samples from healthy donors and cancer patients. Trimming removed 3 bases from V and 5 bases from J, with 13 bases in between. From germline, CDR1 is KGHSH and CDR2 LQKENI. This CDR3 contains 14 residues. TCRdb's table, derived via immunoSEQ multiplex PCR, lists solely in-frame clones and lacks some. This sample has more than 85,000 clones; around 87% occur once, and the top ten carry about 3.7%. This clonotype was sampled from an older woman with lung cancer. The gene calls are TRBV18 and TRBJ2-5; possibly TRBD2 for D (5 bases). Sequences were obtained from PBMCs. The CDR3 spells CASSPKPRGETQYF. CDR3 nucleotides: TGTGCCAGCTCACCCAAGCCGCGAGGGGAGACCCAGTACTTC. Looking up the rest from reference TRBV18 and TRBJ2-5 gives the full variable domain: NAGVMQNPRHLVRRRGQEARLRCSPMKGHSHVYWYRQLPEEGLKFMVYLQKENIIDESGMPKERFSAEFPKEGPSILRIQQVVRGDSAAYFCASSPKPRGETQYFGPGTRLLVL.